The 6 T cell receptor beta chains listed next were all sequenced from one sample in a study of PD-L1 blockade in urothelial cancer. Regarding time point: pretreatment peripheral blood. Produced via immunoSEQ multiplex PCR; TCRdb's table is partial and in-frame only. The sample lists 130,000 or so clones; about 88% were seen once. Source: PBMCs, taken around atezolizumab (anti-PD-L1) treatment. The receptor set was obtained from a man aged 45-60 years with urothelial cancer.

This clone was detected once. The gene calls are TRBV7-2 and TRBJ2-7, with 8 bases identical to TRBD2. Germline-derived CDR1 and CDR2 are SGHTA and FQGNSA. V shed 1 base, J shed 4 bases, and the junction held 9 bases outside the gene matches. CDR3 length: 16 residues. The CDR3 region is CASSLVGGTSSYEQYF. Written as DNA, the CDR3 is TGTGCCAGCAGCTTAGTGGGCGGGACTAGTTCTTACGAGCAGTACTTC.

The chain couples TRBV6-6 to TRBJ1-5, with 7 bases matching TRBD1. The CDR3 loop spans 13 amino acids. Germline V gene data show CDR1 as MNHNY and CDR2 as SVGAGI (reference sequence). The V segment lost 5 bases and the J segment 7 bases; nucleotides outside the gene matches: 5. CDR3 nucleotide sequence: TGTGCCAGCAGTGACAGGGTGGACCAGCCCCAGCATTTT. Translated: CASSDRVDQPQHF.

This clone occurred a few times. The chain links TRBV5-1 to TRBJ2-5; 10 bases are shared with TRBD1. Per germline, CDR1 SGHRS and CDR2 YFSETQ. The CDR3 loop spans 15 amino acids. With V trimmed by 7 bases and J by 5 bases, 11 bases remained unmatched. The CDR3 DNA follows: TGCGCCAGCGCGAAAAAGACAGGGGGCGGCGAGACCCAGTACTTC. Translating it yields CASAKKTGGGETQYF.

This clone was detected only a few times. The rearrangement uses TRBV5-8 and TRBJ2-5; 8 nucleotides match TRBD1. V lost 0 bases to trimming and J lost 1 base; unmatched junction nucleotides: 8. Germline values: CDR1 SGHTS, CDR2 YDEGEE. CDR3 length equals 17 residues. The CDR3 nucleotides read TGTGCCAGCAGCTTGGAAGGACAGGGTGCGGCCCAAGAGACCCAGTACTTC. This sequence encodes CASSLEGQGAAQETQYF.

V is TRBV10-2 and J is TRBJ1-5, with 7 bases fitting TRBD1. The CDR3 runs 16 residues. From germline, CDR1 is WSHSY and CDR2 SAAADI. V was pared by 5 bases and J by 2 bases, with 9 bases of the junction left unmatched. The CDR3 bases are TGCGCCAGCAGTCAACAGGGGCGTTATGGCAATCAGCCCCAGCATTTT. It specifies CASSQQGRYGNQPQHF.

The rearrangement links TRBV21-1 to TRBJ2-7; TRBD2, the table's D call, lacks a check against the DNA. TRBV21-1 is listed as a pseudogene. The CDR3 consists of 15 residues. The CDR3 DNA follows: TGTGCCAGCAGCAAAGCACGGGGGACTACCTACGAGCAGTACTTC. Translated: CASSKARGTTYEQYF.